Following are 4 T cell receptor beta chains from one sample sequenced in a study of T cell responses to AZD1222 COVID-19 vaccine. The data were produced by immunoSEQ multiplex PCR, yet TCRdb's version contains in-frame clones alone and is incomplete. The sample includes about 57,000 clones, approximately 83% of them seen just once. The sequences come from peripheral blood, collected on day 0 of AZD1222 vaccination. The receptors derive from an adult in good health.

J is TRBJ2-7 and V is TRBV7-3; a weak D match, TRBD2 (5 bases). The CDR3 consists of 14 residues. The V end lost 0 bases, the J end lost 3 bases, and 9 bases lay between the germline ends. The V gene's germline CDR1 is SGHTA and CDR2 FQGTGA. The CDR3 region has the DNA TGTGCCAGCAGCTTAACCGCCGGAGGCTACGAGCAGTACTTC. Its protein product is CASSLTAGGYEQYF. Supplemented by reference TRBV7-3 and TRBJ2-7, the full variable domain reads GAGVSQTPSNKVTEKGKYVELRCDPISGHTALYWYRQSLGQGPEFLIYFQGTGAADDSGLPNDRFFAVRPEGSVSTLKIQRTERGDSAVYLCASSLTAGGYEQYFGPGTRLTVT.

The CDR3 is CASSDRDRGEQYF. CDR3 DNA: TGCGCCAGCAGCGATCGGGACAGGGGCGAGCAGTACTTC. V usage is TRBV5-1 and J usage is TRBJ2-7, with 10 bases fitting TRBD1. CDR3 length equals 13 residues. V lost 4 bases, J lost 6 bases, and 4 bases stayed unmatched. The V gene's germline CDR1 is SGHRS and CDR2 YFSETQ.

This chain connects TRBV27 to TRBJ2-1, with unresolved D. Germline CDR1 is MNHEY and CDR2 is SMNVEV (reference sequence). The CDR3 is 12 amino acids. Trimming shortened V by 5 bases and J by 8 bases, and 10 bases separated the two germline ends. CDR3 amino acids: CASSPPGDEQFF. The CDR3 DNA is TGTGCCAGCAGTCCCCCAGGCGATGAGCAGTTCTTC.

This clone has more than one count but fewer than ten. This chain links TRBV4-1 with TRBJ1-2; D gene uncertain. Trimming took off 4 bases at V and 6 bases at J, with 12 bases between the two ends. CDR3 size: 13 residues. Germline CDR1 and CDR2: MGHRA and YSYEKL. Written as DNA, the CDR3 is TGCGCCAGCAGCCCCAACGCAGAGCATGGCTACACCTTC. Its protein product is CASSPNAEHGYTF.